Listed below are T cell receptor beta chains from one sample, sequenced in a study of vaccination and CD4 T cells after COVID-19. Their specific antigens are unknown. TCRdb passed the PCR reads through MiXCR, listing each CDR3 protein once. The sample lists about 14,000 distinct CDR3 sequences; 65% to 80% were seen once. Source material: CD4+ T cells from blood, cultured in vitro. The receptors stem from a human donor who had recovered from COVID-19. Each CDR3 is given with its conserved first and last residue. Fields, in order: J gene, V gene, clone size, D gene, CDR3 protein, CDR3 DNA. A D gene is named only where the DNA matches it firmly. Clone size is shown for a subset of rows, as once, few, many or a class of expanded clone.

J gene: TRBJ1-2; V gene: TRBV7-2; clone size: NA; D gene: TRBD1; CDR3 protein: CASSRDRGGYGYTF; CDR3 DNA: TGTGCCAGCAGCCGGGACAGGGGAGGGTATGGCTACACCTTC
J gene: TRBJ1-3; V gene: TRBV4-3; clone size: NA; D gene: NA; CDR3 protein: CASSQDWGPSGNTIYF; CDR3 DNA: TGCGCCAGCAGCCAAGATTGGGGACCTTCCGGAAACACCATATATTTT
J gene: TRBJ2-7; V gene: TRBV28; clone size: few; D gene: TRBD1; CDR3 protein: CAITPGTGYKEQYF; CDR3 DNA: TGTGCCATTACTCCCGGGACAGGGTATAAGGAGCAGTACTTC
J gene: TRBJ1-5; V gene: TRBV7-2; clone size: NA; D gene: TRBD1; CDR3 protein: CASSEDRADSNQPQHF; CDR3 DNA: TGTGCCAGCAGCGAGGACAGGGCCGATAGCAATCAGCCCCAGCATTTT
J gene: TRBJ1-4; V gene: TRBV15; clone size: NA; D gene: NA; CDR3 protein: CATSRDRGEKLFF; CDR3 DNA: TGTGCCACCAGCAGAGATCGGGGGGAAAAACTGTTTTTT
J gene: TRBJ2-7; V gene: TRBV5-1; clone size: NA; D gene: TRBD2; CDR3 protein: CASSYTSGRSYEQYF; CDR3 DNA: TGCGCCAGCAGCTATACTAGCGGACGGTCCTACGAGCAGTACTTC
J gene: TRBJ2-1; V gene: TRBV14; clone size: NA; D gene: NA; CDR3 protein: CASSQDGATGVRLFF; CDR3 DNA: TGTGCCAGCAGCCAAGATGGAGCGACGGGCGTGAGGCTGTTCTTC
J gene: TRBJ1-4; V gene: TRBV6-1; clone size: few; D gene: NA; CDR3 protein: CASSVMADEKLFF; CDR3 DNA: TGTGCCAGCAGTGTTATGGCAGATGAAAAACTGTTTTTT
J gene: TRBJ2-3; V gene: TRBV7-9; clone size: NA; D gene: TRBD1; CDR3 protein: CASSLGDRVADTQYF; CDR3 DNA: TGTGCCAGCAGCTTAGGGGACAGGGTGGCAGATACGCAGTATTTT
J gene: TRBJ1-2; V gene: TRBV24-1; clone size: NA; D gene: NA; CDR3 protein: CATSPSATGGGGYTF; CDR3 DNA: TGTGCCACCAGCCCTTCGGCAACAGGCGGCGGGGGCTACACCTTC
J gene: TRBJ2-3; V gene: TRBV29-1; clone size: few; D gene: NA; CDR3 protein: CSVEKVGGGGDTQYF; CDR3 DNA: TGCAGCGTTGAGAAGGTGGGGGGCGGAGGGGATACGCAGTATTTT
J gene: TRBJ2-7; V gene: TRBV6-1; clone size: NA; D gene: NA; CDR3 protein: CASSRTTSYEQYF; CDR3 DNA: TGTGCCAGCAGTAGGACTACCTCCTACGAGCAGTACTTC
J gene: TRBJ2-3; V gene: TRBV7-8; clone size: NA; D gene: TRBD2; CDR3 protein: CASSIRRGTSGRVADTQYF; CDR3 DNA: TGTGCCAGCAGCATACGGAGGGGGACTAGCGGGAGGGTTGCAGATACGCAGTATTTT
J gene: TRBJ1-1; V gene: TRBV19; clone size: NA; D gene: TRBD1; CDR3 protein: CASSIRQGGTEAFF; CDR3 DNA: TGTGCCAGTAGTATTCGACAGGGGGGCACTGAAGCTTTCTTT
J gene: TRBJ2-4; V gene: TRBV15; clone size: NA; D gene: NA; CDR3 protein: CATSRGAKNIQYF; CDR3 DNA: TGTGCCACCAGCAGGGGAGCCAAAAACATTCAGTACTTC
J gene: TRBJ2-3; V gene: TRBV29-1; clone size: NA; D gene: NA; CDR3 protein: CSVGLASTDTQYF; CDR3 DNA: TGCAGCGTTGGGCTAGCGAGCACAGATACGCAGTATTTT
J gene: TRBJ2-3; V gene: TRBV7-7; clone size: NA; D gene: NA; CDR3 protein: CASSLGLELGDTQYF; CDR3 DNA: TGTGCTAGCAGCTTAGGGCTAGAGCTCGGAGATACGCAGTATTTT
J gene: TRBJ2-2; V gene: TRBV20-1; clone size: NA; D gene: NA; CDR3 protein: CSASHQGRANTGELFF; CDR3 DNA: TGCAGTGCTAGCCATCAGGGACGGGCGAACACCGGGGAGCTGTTTTTT
J gene: TRBJ1-5; V gene: TRBV20-1; clone size: few; D gene: NA; CDR3 protein: CSARDRSSNQPQHF; CDR3 DNA: TGCAGTGCTAGAGATCGCAGTAGCAATCAGCCCCAGCATTTT
J gene: TRBJ1-5; V gene: TRBV6-5; clone size: NA; D gene: NA; CDR3 protein: CASSWSRGNQPQHF; CDR3 DNA: TGTGCCAGCAGTTGGTCCAGGGGAAATCAGCCCCAGCATTTT
J gene: TRBJ1-6; V gene: TRBV7-2; clone size: few; D gene: NA; CDR3 protein: CASSLDNSGGRRSPLHF; CDR3 DNA: TGTGCCAGCAGCTTAGACAACTCGGGGGGGCGCAGATCACCCCTCCACTTT
J gene: TRBJ2-7; V gene: TRBV6-5; clone size: NA; D gene: NA; CDR3 protein: CASSYKSAYEQYF; CDR3 DNA: TGTGCCAGCAGTTACAAAAGCGCCTACGAGCAGTACTTC
J gene: TRBJ1-3; V gene: TRBV6-1; clone size: once; D gene: NA; CDR3 protein: CASRRDSGGNTIYF; CDR3 DNA: TGTGCCAGCAGGAGGGATAGCGGTGGAAACACCATATATTTT
J gene: TRBJ1-2; V gene: TRBV19; clone size: NA; D gene: NA; CDR3 protein: CASGIGDGYTF; CDR3 DNA: TGTGCCAGTGGTATAGGGGATGGCTACACCTTC
J gene: TRBJ1-2; V gene: TRBV20-1; clone size: NA; D gene: NA; CDR3 protein: CSATAGTNYGYTF; CDR3 DNA: TGCAGTGCTACGGCAGGTACTAACTATGGCTACACCTTC
J gene: TRBJ2-1; V gene: TRBV7-8; clone size: NA; D gene: NA; CDR3 protein: CASSLARTGYNEQFF; CDR3 DNA: TGTGCCAGCAGCTTAGCCCGGACGGGCTACAATGAGCAGTTCTTC
J gene: TRBJ2-3; V gene: TRBV24-1; clone size: once; D gene: NA; CDR3 protein: CATNTGTGRTDTQYF; CDR3 DNA: TGTGCCACTAATACCGGGACCGGACGCACAGATACGCAGTATTTT
J gene: TRBJ1-5; V gene: TRBV7-2; clone size: NA; D gene: TRBD1; CDR3 protein: CASSLGSIVGGAGQPQHF; CDR3 DNA: TGTGCCAGCAGCTTAGGTAGTATCGTAGGGGGCGCGGGTCAGCCCCAGCATTTT
J gene: TRBJ1-5; V gene: TRBV7-2; clone size: NA; D gene: NA; CDR3 protein: CASSLGDISNQPQHF; CDR3 DNA: TGTGCCAGCAGCTTGGGGGACATTAGCAATCAGCCCCAGCATTTT
J gene: TRBJ2-7; V gene: TRBV7-2; clone size: NA; D gene: TRBD1; CDR3 protein: CASSLGQQTYEQYF; CDR3 DNA: TGTGCCAGCAGCTTGGGACAGCAAACCTACGAGCAGTACTTC
J gene: TRBJ1-2; V gene: TRBV28; clone size: NA; D gene: NA; CDR3 protein: CATPRPFGQVGYTF; CDR3 DNA: TGTGCCACCCCCAGGCCCTTTGGCCAGGTTGGCTACACCTTC
J gene: TRBJ2-6; V gene: TRBV24-1; clone size: NA; D gene: TRBD1; CDR3 protein: CATSADPLTGYGRGANVLTF; CDR3 DNA: TGTGCCACCAGTGCCGACCCCCTGACAGGGTACGGTCGTGGGGCCAACGTCCTGACTTTC
J gene: TRBJ2-7; V gene: TRBV29-1; clone size: NA; D gene: TRBD1; CDR3 protein: CSVSPGTGYEQYF; CDR3 DNA: TGCAGCGTGAGTCCCGGGACAGGTTACGAGCAGTACTTC
J gene: TRBJ1-1; V gene: TRBV5-6; clone size: NA; D gene: TRBD1; CDR3 protein: CASSRQGRDTEAFF; CDR3 DNA: TGTGCCAGCAGCCGACAGGGGCGGGACACTGAAGCTTTCTTT
J gene: TRBJ1-5; V gene: TRBV20-1; clone size: NA; D gene: TRBD1; CDR3 protein: CSARPLRGTGNQPQHF; CDR3 DNA: TGCAGTGCTAGACCCCTCCGGGGGACAGGCAATCAGCCCCAGCATTTT
J gene: TRBJ2-2; V gene: TRBV11-3; clone size: NA; D gene: NA; CDR3 protein: CASSPGPASDNTGELFF; CDR3 DNA: TGTGCCAGCAGCCCCGGTCCAGCTAGCGACAACACCGGGGAGCTGTTTTTT